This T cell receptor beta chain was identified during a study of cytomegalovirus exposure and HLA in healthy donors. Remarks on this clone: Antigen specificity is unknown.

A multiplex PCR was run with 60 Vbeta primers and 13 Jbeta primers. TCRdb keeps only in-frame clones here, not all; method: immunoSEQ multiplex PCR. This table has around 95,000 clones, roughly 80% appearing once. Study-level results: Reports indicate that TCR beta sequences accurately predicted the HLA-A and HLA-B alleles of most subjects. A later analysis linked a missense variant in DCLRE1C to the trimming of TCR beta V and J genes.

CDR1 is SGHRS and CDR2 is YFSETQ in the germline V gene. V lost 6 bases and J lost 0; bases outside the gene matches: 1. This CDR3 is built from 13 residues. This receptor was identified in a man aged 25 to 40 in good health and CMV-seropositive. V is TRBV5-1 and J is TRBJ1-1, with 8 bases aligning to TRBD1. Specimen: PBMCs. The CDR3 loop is CASTGGMNTEAFF. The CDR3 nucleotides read TGCGCCAGCACAGGGGGCATGAACACTGAAGCTTTCTTT. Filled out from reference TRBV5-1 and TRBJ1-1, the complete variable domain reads KAGVTQTPRYLIKTRGQQVTLSCSPISGHRSVSWYQQTPGQGLQFLFEYFSETQRNKGNFPGRFSGRQFSNSRSEMNVSTLELGDSALYLCASTGGMNTEAFFGQGTRLTVV.